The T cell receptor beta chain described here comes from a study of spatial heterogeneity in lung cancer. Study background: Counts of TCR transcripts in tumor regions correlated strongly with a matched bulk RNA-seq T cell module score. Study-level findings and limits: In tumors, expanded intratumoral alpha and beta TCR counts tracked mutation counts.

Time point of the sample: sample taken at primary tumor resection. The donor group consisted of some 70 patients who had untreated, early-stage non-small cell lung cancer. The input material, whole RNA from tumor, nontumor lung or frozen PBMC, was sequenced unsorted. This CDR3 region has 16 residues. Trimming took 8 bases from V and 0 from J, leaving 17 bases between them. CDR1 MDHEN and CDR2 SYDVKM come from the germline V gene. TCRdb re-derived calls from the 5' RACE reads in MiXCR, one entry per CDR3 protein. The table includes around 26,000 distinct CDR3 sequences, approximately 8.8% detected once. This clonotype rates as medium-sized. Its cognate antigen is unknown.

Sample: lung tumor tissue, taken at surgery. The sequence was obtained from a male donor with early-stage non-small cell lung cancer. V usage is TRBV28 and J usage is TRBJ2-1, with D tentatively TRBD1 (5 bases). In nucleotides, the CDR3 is TGTGCCAGCCTACCCCCACAGGAGATCTCCTACAATGAGCAGTTCTTC. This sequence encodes CASLPPQEISYNEQFF.